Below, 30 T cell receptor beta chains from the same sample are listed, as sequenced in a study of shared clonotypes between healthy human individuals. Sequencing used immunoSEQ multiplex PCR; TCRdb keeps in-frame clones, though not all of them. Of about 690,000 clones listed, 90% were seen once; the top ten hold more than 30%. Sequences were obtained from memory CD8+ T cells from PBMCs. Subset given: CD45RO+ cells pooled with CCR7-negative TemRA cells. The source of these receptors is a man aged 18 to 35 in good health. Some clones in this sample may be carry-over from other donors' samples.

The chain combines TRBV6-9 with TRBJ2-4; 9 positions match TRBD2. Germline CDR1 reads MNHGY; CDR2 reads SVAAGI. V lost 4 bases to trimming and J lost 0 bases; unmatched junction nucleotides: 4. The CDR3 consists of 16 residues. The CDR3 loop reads CASSFELAGAKNIQYF. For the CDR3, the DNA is TGTGCCAGCAGTTTCGAACTAGCGGGAGCCAAAAACATTCAGTACTTC.

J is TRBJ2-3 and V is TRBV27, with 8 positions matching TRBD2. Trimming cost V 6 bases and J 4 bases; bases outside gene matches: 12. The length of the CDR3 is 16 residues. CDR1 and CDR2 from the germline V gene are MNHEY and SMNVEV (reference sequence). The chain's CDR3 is CASRLSSGRGADTQYF. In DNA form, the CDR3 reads TGTGCCAGCAGACTATCAAGCGGGAGAGGAGCAGATACGCAGTATTTT.

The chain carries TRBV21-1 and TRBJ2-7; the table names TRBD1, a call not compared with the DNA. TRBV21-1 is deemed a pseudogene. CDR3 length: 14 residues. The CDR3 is CASSKFSPTYEQYF. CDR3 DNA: TGTGCCAGCAGCAAATTTTCCCCCACCTACGAGCAGTACTTC.

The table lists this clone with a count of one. The CDR3 DNA is TGTGCCTGGAGCTGCCGGGACGGTCGAGGGGACGAGCAGTACTTC. It is translated as CAWSCRDGRGDEQYF. This chain uses TRBV30 with TRBJ2-7, with D possibly called TRBD1 or TRBD2 (5 bases each). Germline V gene data show CDR1 as GTSNPN and CDR2 as SVGIG (reference sequence). The CDR3 runs 15 residues. V was pared by 3 bases and J by 5 bases, with 20 bases between.

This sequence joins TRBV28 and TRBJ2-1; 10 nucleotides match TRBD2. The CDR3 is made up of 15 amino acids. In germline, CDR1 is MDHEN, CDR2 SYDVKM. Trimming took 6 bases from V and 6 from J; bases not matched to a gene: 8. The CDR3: CASSLGLAGANEQFF. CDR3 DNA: TGTGCCAGCAGCCTTGGGCTAGCGGGAGCCAATGAGCAGTTCTTC. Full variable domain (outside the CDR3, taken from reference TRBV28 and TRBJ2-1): DVKVTQSSRYLVKRTGEKVFLECVQDMDHENMFWYRQDPGLGLRLIYFSYDVKMKEKGDIPEGYSVSREKKERFSLILESASTNQTSMYLCASSLGLAGANEQFFGPGTRLTVL.

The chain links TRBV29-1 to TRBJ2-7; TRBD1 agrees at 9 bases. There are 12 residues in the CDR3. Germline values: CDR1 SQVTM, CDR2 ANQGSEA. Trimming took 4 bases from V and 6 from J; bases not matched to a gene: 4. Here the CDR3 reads CSVAGQGGEQYF. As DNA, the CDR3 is TGCAGCGTTGCGGGACAGGGAGGCGAGCAGTACTTC.

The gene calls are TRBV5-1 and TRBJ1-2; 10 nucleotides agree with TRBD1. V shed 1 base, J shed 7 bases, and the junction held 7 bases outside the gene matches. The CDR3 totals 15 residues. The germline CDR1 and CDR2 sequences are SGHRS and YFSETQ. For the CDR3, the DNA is TGCGCCAGCAGCTTGAAGACAGGGGGCGCGGGTGGCTACACCTTC. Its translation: CASSLKTGGAGGYTF.

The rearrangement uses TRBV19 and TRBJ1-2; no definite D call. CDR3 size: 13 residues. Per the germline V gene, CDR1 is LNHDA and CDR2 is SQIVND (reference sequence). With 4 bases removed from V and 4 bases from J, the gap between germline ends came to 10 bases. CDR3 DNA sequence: TGTGCCAGTAGTACCCCGAGGTCCTATGGCTACACCTTC. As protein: CASSTPRSYGYTF.

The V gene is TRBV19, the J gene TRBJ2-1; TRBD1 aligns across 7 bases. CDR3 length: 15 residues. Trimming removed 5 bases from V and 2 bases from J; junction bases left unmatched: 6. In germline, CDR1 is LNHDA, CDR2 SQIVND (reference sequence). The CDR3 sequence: CASSLTGTAYNEQFF. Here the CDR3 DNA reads TGTGCCAGTAGTCTCACCGGGACAGCCTACAATGAGCAGTTCTTC.

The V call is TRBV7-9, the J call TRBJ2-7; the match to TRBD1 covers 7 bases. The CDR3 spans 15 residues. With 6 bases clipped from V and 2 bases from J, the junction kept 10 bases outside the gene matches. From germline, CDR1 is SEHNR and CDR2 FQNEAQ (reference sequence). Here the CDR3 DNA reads TGTGCCAGCAGACCTCAAACCCAGGGGGCCTACGAGCAGTACTTC. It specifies CASRPQTQGAYEQYF.

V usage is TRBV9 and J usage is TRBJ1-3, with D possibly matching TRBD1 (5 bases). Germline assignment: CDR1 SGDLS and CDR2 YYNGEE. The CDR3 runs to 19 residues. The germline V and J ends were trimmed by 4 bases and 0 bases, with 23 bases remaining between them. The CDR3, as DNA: TGTGCCAGCAGCACCCAATGGCAGGGCCCCCTGAGCTCTGGAAACACCATATATTTT. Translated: CASSTQWQGPLSSGNTIYF.

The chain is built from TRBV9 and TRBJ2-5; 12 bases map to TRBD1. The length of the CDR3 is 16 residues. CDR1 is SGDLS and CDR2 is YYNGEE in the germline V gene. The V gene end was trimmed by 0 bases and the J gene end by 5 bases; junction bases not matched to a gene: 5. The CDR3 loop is CASSVGGTGGLETQYF. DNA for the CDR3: TGTGCCAGCAGCGTAGGAGGGACAGGGGGCTTGGAGACCCAGTACTTC.

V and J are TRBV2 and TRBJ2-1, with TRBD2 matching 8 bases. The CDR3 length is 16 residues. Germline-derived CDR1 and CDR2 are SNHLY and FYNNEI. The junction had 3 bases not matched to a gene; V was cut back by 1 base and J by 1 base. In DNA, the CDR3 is TGTGCCAGCAGTGAAGGTAGCGGGGTTTCCTACAATGAGCAGTTCTTC. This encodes CASSEGSGVSYNEQFF.

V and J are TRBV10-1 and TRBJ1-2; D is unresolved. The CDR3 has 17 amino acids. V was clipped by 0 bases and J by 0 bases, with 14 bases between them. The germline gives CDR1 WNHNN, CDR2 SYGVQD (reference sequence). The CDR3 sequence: CASSESHGRTTNYGYTF. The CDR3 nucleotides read TGCGCCAGCAGTGAGTCGCATGGACGGACGACTAACTATGGCTACACCTTC.

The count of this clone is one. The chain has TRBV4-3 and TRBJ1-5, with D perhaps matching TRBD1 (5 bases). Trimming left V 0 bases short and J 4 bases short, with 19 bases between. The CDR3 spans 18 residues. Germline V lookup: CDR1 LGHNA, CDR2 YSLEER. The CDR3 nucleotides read TGCGCCAGCAGCCAAGAGGTTGGTTGGGCAGGGAGAAATCAGCCCCAGCATTTT. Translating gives CASSQEVGWAGRNQPQHF.

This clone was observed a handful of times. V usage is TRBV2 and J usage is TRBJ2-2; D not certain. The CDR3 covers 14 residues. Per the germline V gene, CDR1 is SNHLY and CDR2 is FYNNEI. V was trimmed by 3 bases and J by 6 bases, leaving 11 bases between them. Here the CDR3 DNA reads TGTGCCAGCAGTGATTCGCGACCCCCCGGGGAGCTGTTTTTT. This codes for CASSDSRPPGELFF. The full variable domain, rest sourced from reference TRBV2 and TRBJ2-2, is EPEVTQTPSHQVTQMGQEVILRCVPISNHLYFYWYRQILGQKVEFLVSFYNNEISEKSEIFDDQFSVERPDGSNFTLKIRSTKLEDSAMYFCASSDSRPPGELFFGEGSRLTVL.

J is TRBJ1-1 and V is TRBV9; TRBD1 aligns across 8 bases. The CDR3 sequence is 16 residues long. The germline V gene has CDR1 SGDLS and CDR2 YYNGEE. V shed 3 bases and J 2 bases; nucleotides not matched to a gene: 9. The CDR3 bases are TGTGCCAGCAGCGCGGCAGGGGGCCTCGCTAACACTGAAGCTTTCTTT. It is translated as CASSAAGGLANTEAFF.

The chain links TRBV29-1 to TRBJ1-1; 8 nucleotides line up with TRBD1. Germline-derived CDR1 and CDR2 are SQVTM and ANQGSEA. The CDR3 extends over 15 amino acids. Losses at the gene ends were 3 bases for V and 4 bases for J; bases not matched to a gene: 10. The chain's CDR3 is CSVDGSGGKGTEAFF. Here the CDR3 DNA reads TGCAGCGTTGACGGCTCAGGGGGCAAGGGCACTGAAGCTTTCTTT.

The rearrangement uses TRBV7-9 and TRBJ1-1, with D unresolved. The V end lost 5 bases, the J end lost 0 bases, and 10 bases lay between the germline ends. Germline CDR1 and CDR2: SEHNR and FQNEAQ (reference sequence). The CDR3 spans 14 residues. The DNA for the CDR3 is TGTGCCAGCAGCCCATACGAGATGAACACTGAAGCTTTCTTT. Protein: CASSPYEMNTEAFF.

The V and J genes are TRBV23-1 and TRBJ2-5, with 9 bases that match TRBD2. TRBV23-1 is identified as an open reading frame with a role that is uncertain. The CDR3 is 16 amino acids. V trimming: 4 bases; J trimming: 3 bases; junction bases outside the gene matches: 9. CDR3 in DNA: TGCGCCAGCAGTCGTCGGACTAGCGAACGAGAAGAGACCCAGTACTTC. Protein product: CASSRRTSEREETQYF.

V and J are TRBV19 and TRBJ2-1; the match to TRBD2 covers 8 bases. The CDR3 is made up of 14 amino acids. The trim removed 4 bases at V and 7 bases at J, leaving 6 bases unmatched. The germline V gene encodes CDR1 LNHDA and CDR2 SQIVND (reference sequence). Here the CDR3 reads CASSTWTSRNEQFF. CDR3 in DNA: TGTGCCAGTAGTACGTGGACTAGCAGGAATGAGCAGTTCTTC.

The CDR3 spells CASSYGWQGGYEQYF. CDR3 bases: TGTGCCAGCAGTTACGGCTGGCAGGGAGGTTACGAGCAGTACTTC. The chain is built from TRBV6-5 and TRBJ2-7; maybe TRBD2 (6 bases). The V gene lost 2 bases and the J gene lost 4 bases, with 15 bases spanning the gap. CDR1 and CDR2 (germline): MNHEY, SVGAGI. This CDR3 contains 15 residues.

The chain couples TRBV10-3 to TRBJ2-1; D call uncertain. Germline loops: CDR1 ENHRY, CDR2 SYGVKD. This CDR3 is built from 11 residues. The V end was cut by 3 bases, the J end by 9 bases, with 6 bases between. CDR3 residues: CAISEGLEQFF. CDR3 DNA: TGTGCCATCAGTGAAGGTCTTGAGCAGTTCTTC.

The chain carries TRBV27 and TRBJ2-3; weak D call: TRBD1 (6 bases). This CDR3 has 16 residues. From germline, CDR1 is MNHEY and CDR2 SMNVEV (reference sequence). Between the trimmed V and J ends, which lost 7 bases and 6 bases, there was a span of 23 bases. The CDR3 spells CASTAVQGRSSDTQYF. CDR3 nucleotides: TGTGCCAGCACTGCGGTTCAGGGGCGTTCCTCGGATACGCAGTATTTT.

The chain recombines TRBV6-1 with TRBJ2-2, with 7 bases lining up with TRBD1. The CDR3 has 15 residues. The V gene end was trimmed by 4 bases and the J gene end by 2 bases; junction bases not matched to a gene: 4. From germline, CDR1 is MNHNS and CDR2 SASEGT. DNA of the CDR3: TGTGCCAGCAGTGGGGGACAGACCAACACCGGGGAGCTGTTTTTT. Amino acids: CASSGGQTNTGELFF.

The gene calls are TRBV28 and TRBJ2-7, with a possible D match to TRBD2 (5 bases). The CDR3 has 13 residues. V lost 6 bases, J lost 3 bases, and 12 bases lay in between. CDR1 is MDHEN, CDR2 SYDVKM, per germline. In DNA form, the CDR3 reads TGTGCCAGCAGCCGCCTAGCCGGCTACGAGCAGTACTTC. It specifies CASSRLAGYEQYF.

CDR3 residues: CASGNRDRGTEAFF. The CDR3 bases are TGTGCCAGCGGGAACCGGGACAGGGGCACTGAAGCTTTCTTT. The gene calls are TRBV7-9 and TRBJ1-1; 10 nucleotides align to TRBD1. The CDR3 is 14 amino acids. Looked up from germline, CDR1 is SEHNR and CDR2 is FQNEAQ (reference sequence). V lost 8 bases to trimming and J lost 4 bases; unmatched junction nucleotides: 7.

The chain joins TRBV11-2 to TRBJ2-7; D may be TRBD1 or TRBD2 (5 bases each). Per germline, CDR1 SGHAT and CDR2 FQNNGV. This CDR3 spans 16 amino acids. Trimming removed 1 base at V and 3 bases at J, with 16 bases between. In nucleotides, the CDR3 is TGTGCCAGCAGCTTAGGGCCGGGGCCAAGCGGCTACGAGCAGTACTTC. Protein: CASSLGPGPSGYEQYF.

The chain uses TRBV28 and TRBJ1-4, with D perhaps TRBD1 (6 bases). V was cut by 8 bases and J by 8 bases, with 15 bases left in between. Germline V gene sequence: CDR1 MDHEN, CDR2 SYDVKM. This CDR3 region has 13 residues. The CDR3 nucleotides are TGTGCCAGCGCGGGGGGCGCGTTCGAAAAACTGTTTTTT. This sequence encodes CASAGGAFEKLFF.

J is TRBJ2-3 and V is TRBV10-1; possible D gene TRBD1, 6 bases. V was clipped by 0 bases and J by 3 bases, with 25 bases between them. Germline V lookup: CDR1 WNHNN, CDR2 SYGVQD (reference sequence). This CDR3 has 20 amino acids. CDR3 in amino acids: CASSESPNWQGPGWTDTQYF. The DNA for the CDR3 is TGCGCCAGCAGTGAGTCTCCCAATTGGCAGGGGCCAGGGTGGACAGATACGCAGTATTTT.